This section outlines one T cell receptor beta chain sequence together with its context. This sample was taken from a study of blood T cell repertoires in COVID-19. Study as a whole: Acute and convalescent COVID-19 samples came from the United States, Italy and Spain.

The J segment lost 1 base and the V segment lost 3 bases, leaving 4 bases of the junction unmatched. This CDR3 is built from 16 residues. Germline V gene lookup returns CDR1 MNHEY and CDR2 SVGAGI. Sequenced by immunoSEQ multiplex PCR; TCRdb stores in-frame clones only, minus some. The sample has around 180,000 clones, about 85% seen once. The source of this sequence is a woman aged 25 to 39 with active or convalescent COVID-19. The specimen sequenced was peripheral blood. The J gene is TRBJ1-5, the V gene TRBV6-5; the match to TRBD1 covers 9 bases. Here the CDR3 reads CASSYEGQGSNQPQHF. CDR3 sequence (DNA): TGTGCCAGCAGTTATGAGGGACAGGGAAGCAATCAGCCCCAGCATTTT.